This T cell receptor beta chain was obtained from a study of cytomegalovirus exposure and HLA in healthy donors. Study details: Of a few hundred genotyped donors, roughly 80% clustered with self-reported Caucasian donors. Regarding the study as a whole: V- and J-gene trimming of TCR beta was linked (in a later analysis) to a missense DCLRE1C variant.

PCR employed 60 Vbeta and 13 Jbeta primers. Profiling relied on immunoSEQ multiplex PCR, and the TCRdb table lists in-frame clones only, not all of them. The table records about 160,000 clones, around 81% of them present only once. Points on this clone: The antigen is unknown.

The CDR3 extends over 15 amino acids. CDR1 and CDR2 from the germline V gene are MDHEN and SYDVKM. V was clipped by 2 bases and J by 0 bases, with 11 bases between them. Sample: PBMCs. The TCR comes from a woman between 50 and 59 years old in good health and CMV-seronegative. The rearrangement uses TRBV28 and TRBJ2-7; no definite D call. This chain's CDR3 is CASSLTRYISYEQYF. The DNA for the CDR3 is TGTGCCAGCAGTTTAACCAGGTATATCTCCTACGAGCAGTACTTC.